This T cell receptor beta chain comes out of a study of blood T cells in healthy people across ages. The draw of peripheral blood yielded ten milliliters from each donor. The V end was cut by 5 bases, the J end by 9 bases, with 20 bases between. This CDR3 has 14 residues. Whole-study findings and limits: Getting older went along with TCR beta diversity per million T cells dropping roughly linearly.

A second PCR, run for 7 to 11 cycles, used a sample-barcoded 5' primer plus a J-beta primer mix. Every sample gave at least 2.5 million paired-end reads containing CDR3. TCRdb redid the calling of the 5' RACE reads with MiXCR, one entry per CDR3 protein. In the table there are about 780,000 distinct CDR3 sequences, around 45% of which are singletons. As concerns this clonotype: No antigen is known for it.

The receptor was derived from an elderly man in good health. Sequenced: blood. V usage is TRBV12-3 or TRBV12-4 and J usage is TRBJ2-7; possible D gene TRBD1, 5 bases. CDR3 bases: TGTGCCAGCAGTACATGGACATCCAATATCCGGCAGTACTTC. Its protein is CASSTWTSNIRQYF.